Following are 5 T cell receptor beta chains from one sample sequenced in a study of T cell repertoires in cytomegalovirus infection. TCRdb re-derived calls from the reads in MiXCR, one entry per CDR3 protein. The sample yields over 120,000 distinct CDR3 sequences, approximately 30% seen once. No antigen has been assigned to these receptors. The sequencing used CD8+ T cells from cultured PBMCs, collected from culture after CMV antigen stimulation. Every receptor here comes from a human donor in good health (CMV status not recorded). Some clones in this sample may be carry-over from other donors' samples.

The chain carries TRBV25-1 and TRBJ1-4; D perhaps matches TRBD1 (5 bases). Germline V gene lookup returns CDR1 MGHDK and CDR2 SYGVNS. Trimming removed 1 base from V and 4 bases from J, with 10 bases in between. This CDR3 contains 15 residues. The CDR3: CASSEWGDVNEKLFF. The CDR3 DNA reads as TGTGCCAGCAGTGAATGGGGGGATGTTAATGAAAAACTGTTTTTT.

This clonotype has ten or more counts. The chain uses TRBV6-1 and TRBJ1-6, with D perhaps matching TRBD1 (5 bases). Trimming took off 4 bases at V and 12 bases at J, with 10 bases between the two ends. CDR1 and CDR2 (germline): MNHNS, SASEGT. The CDR3 extends over 12 amino acids. This chain's CDR3 is CASSGKGLPLHF. The DNA of the CDR3 is TGTGCCAGCAGTGGGAAGGGGTTACCCCTCCACTTT.

This clonotype has ten or more counts. The gene calls are TRBV10-3 and TRBJ2-7, with D possibly being TRBD1 or TRBD2 (5 bases each). Germline CDR1 reads ENHRY; CDR2 reads SYGVKD. The CDR3 loop spans 15 amino acids. The V end lost 3 bases, the J end lost 2 bases, and 14 bases lay between the germline ends. The CDR3 sequence is CAISEFSGPTYEQYF. CDR3 DNA sequence: TGTGCCATCAGTGAATTTTCGGGACCCACCTACGAGCAGTACTTC.

A note on this clonotype: The junction shows a germline mismatch at one end, possibly a read error. The chain joins TRBV28 to TRBJ2-7; unclear D gene. Germline values: CDR1 MDHEN, CDR2 SYDVKM. The CDR3 spans 13 residues. The CDR3 nucleotides are TGTGCCGGCAGTTTAAGCAGCTCCTACGAGCAGTACTTC. Amino acids: CAGSLSSSYEQYF.

The rearrangement joins TRBV6-6 to TRBJ1-1; TRBD1 might be the D (5 bases). The CDR3 has 15 amino acids. Germline V CDR1 and CDR2: MNHNY, SVGAGI (reference sequence). V was clipped by 5 bases and J by 3 bases, with 16 bases between them. Here the CDR3 DNA reads TGTGCCAGCAGTCGATTCCGAACAGGCGACACTGAAGCTTTCTTT. Its protein product is CASSRFRTGDTEAFF.